Given below is one T cell receptor beta chain in context. This record belongs to a study of blood T cell repertoires in COVID-19. Study in general: Sources were T cells, B-cell-depleted T cells, or PBMCs; the material itself was cDNA or gDNA.

Only in-frame clones appear in the TCRdb table, and some are missing; sequencing was by immunoSEQ multiplex PCR. Here the sample spans some 240,000 clones, 80% to 90% being singletons. Sample: peripheral blood. The clonotype comes from a woman in her sixties or seventies with COVID-19, enrolled during active disease.

The CDR3 protein is CAGRASGRVLLGIGEFF. Written as DNA, the CDR3 is TGTGCCGGAAGGGCTAGCGGGAGGGTTTTGCTGGGTATCGGGGAGTTCTTC. The chain has TRBV5-6 and TRBJ2-1; TRBD2 agrees at 12 bases. This CDR3 comprises 17 residues. The junction had 25 bases not matched to a gene; V was cut back by 10 bases and J by 14 bases. Germline V gene lookup returns CDR1 SGHDT and CDR2 YYEEEE. Variable domain in full (rest from reference TRBV5-6 and TRBJ2-1): DAGVTQSPTHLIKTRGQQVTLRCSPKSGHDTVSWYQQALGQGPQFIFQYYEEEERQRGNFPDRFSGHQFPNYSSELNVNALLLGDSALYLCAGRASGRVLLGIGEFFGPGTRLTVL.